This T cell receptor beta chain was retrieved from a study of T cell responses to AZD1222 COVID-19 vaccine (dated by TCRdb to about 2021). Some background on the complete study: TCR sequencing was performed for 233 trial participants, of whom around 200 were given two doses of AZD1222 and 26 were given two doses of MenACWY control vaccine. Trial participants were enrolled by age into 18-55, 56-69 and 70-plus year subgroups, with about 150, 27 and 61 TCR-sequenced participants respectively.

On this clone: Its recognized antigen is unknown. No qualities accompany the bases; no much larger clone lies one base away.

The CDR3 regions of human TCRbeta chains were subjected to immunosequencing. Per the original workflow: Repertoire TCRs were checked for matches against a reference library of SARS-CoV-2-specific TCRs that had been generated using the MIRA antigen-specificity platform. Breadth was defined as the fraction of unique TCRs that were SARS-CoV-2-associated. Depth was defined as the fraction of total T cells that were SARS-CoV-2-associated. Using the MIRA data, each spike-specific TCR was mapped to the spike region that the TCR reacts to and placed in a CD4 or CD8 class. Log10-transformed breadth and depth values were compared by one-way ANOVA with Sidak's multiple comparisons tests. Here the immuneACCESS table is served through TCRdb, limited to in-frame sequences with V and J called. Missing clones are a known gap in these copies; in checked studies unresolved V genes cover under half, and the rest lacks a known reason. That table is the source of V, J and clone size, and D and trimming were worked out from the DNA. This sample holds some 110,000 clones; roughly 86% were observed only once. Of the sample, under 20% is held by the ten largest clones.

Paper-wide results and their limitations: Because no day 14 peak-response samples were available, repertoires were characterized only after the peak T cell response. Conclusions about previously exposed vaccinees are limited, since just five to seven AZD1222 recipients were seropositive for SARS-CoV-2 at baseline. Most participants were white British and females outnumbered males, and the authors suggested that clonal diversity may have been underestimated. A significant rise in spike-specific TCR breadth and depth was observed after two AZD1222 doses relative to day 0 and relative to MenACWY recipients. Nearly half of unique spike-specific TCRs reportedly recognized epitopes outside regions mutated in the B.1.351 and B.1.1.7 variants. The vaccine-associated CD4 TCRs covered the entire spike protein, and the dominant responses fell in regions 160-218 and 743-854. In the small 56-69-year group, the increase in depth fell short of significance, most likely because of low power.

The time point label, as the study defines it: about 28 days (+/-7) after the second vaccine dose. AZD1222 recipients with second doses at about 4 weeks or about 12 weeks were pooled, because spike-specific TCR depth and breadth did not differ between schedules. Vaccinee samples were obtained from the UK trials COV001 and COV002, which included a single-blind randomized controlled phase 2/3 trial of AZD1222 (ChAdOx1 nCoV-19) in healthy adults. For TCRbeta chain sequencing, PBMC samples from trial participants were taken at day 0 and at day 28 after the second dose. Per the germline V gene, SGHTS is the CDR1 and YDEGEE is the CDR2. V is shortened by 1 base, J by 3 bases, and the region joining them spans 22 bases. CDR3 length: 18 amino acids, cysteine to phenylalanine. Only CDR3 DNA remains: 54 bases, in frame from the first base.

This TCR came from an adult who received the AZD1222 COVID-19 vaccine. The chain is made from TRBV5-8 and TRBJ2-5; the D element could tentatively be TRBD1 or TRBD2, as 6 bases agree for each. The sequences come from peripheral blood, collected 28 days after the second AZD1222 dose. The nucleotides read TGTGCCAGCAGCTTGTTCTGGGCCGGGGGCGAAGGGAAAGAGACCCAGTACTTC. It translates to CASSLFWAGGEGKETQYF.